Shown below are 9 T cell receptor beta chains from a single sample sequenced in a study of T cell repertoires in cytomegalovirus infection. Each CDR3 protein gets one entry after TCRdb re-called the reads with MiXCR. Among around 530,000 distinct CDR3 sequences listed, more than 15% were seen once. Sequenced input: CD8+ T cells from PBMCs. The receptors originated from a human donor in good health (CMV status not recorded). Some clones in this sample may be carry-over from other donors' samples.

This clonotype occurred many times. This CDR3 is CASSLARTGGNQPQHF. CDR3 sequence (DNA): TGTGCCAGCAGCTTAGCAAGGACAGGGGGCAATCAGCCCCAGCATTTT. This chain joins TRBV7-8 and TRBJ1-5; 9 nucleotides agree with TRBD1. Germline V gene sequence: CDR1 SGHVS, CDR2 FQNEAQ. This CDR3 has 16 residues. V lost 0 bases to trimming and J lost 2 bases; unmatched junction nucleotides: 2.

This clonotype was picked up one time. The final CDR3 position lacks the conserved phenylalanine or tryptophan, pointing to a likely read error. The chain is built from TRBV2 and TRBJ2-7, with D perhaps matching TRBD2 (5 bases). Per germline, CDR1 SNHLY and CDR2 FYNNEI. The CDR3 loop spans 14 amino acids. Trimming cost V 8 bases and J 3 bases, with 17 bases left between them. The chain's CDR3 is CASFGRTGLYEQYL. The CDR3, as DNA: TGTGCCAGCTTCGGAAGGACTGGTCTCTACGAGCAGTACTTA.

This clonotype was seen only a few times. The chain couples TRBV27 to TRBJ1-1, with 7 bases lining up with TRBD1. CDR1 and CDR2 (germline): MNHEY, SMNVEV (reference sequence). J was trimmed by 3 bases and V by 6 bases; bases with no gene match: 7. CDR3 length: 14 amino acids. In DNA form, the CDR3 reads TGTGCCAGCAGATCCTTTACAGGGGACACTGAAGCTTTCTTT. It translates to CASRSFTGDTEAFF.

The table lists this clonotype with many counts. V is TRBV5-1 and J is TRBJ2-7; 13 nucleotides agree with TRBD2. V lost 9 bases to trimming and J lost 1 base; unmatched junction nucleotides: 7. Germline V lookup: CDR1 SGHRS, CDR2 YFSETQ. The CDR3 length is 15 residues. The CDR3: CAKRTSGSRSYEQYF. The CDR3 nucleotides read TGCGCCAAAAGGACTAGCGGGAGTAGATCCTACGAGCAGTACTTC.

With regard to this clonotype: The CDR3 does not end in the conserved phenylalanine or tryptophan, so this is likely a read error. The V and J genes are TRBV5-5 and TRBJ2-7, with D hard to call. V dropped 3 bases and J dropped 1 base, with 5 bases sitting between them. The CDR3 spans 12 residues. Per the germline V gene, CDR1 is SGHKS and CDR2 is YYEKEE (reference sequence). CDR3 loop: CASSSDSYEQYL. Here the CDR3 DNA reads TGTGCCAGCAGCTCAGATTCCTACGAGCAGTACTTA.

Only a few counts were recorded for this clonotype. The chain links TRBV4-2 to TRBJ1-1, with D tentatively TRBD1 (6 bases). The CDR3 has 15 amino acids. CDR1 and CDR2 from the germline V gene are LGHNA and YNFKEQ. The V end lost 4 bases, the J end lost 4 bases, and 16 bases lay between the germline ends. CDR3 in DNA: TGTGCCAGCAGCCCCCTGAGGGGGGGTCGCACTGAAGCTTTCTTT. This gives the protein CASSPLRGGRTEAFF.

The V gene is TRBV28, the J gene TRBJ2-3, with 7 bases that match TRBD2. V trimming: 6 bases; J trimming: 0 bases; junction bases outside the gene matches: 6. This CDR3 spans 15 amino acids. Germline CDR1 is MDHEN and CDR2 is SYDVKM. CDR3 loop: CASRSTSVSTDTQYF. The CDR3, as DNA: TGTGCCAGCAGGTCTACTAGCGTAAGCACAGATACGCAGTATTTT.

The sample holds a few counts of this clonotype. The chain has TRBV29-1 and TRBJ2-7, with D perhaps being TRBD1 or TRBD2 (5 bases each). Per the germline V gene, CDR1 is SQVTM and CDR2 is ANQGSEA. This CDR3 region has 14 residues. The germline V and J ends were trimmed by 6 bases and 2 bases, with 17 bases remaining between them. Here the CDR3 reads CSVEVRDHPYEQYF. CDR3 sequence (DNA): TGCAGCGTAGAGGTCCGGGACCACCCCTACGAGCAGTACTTC.

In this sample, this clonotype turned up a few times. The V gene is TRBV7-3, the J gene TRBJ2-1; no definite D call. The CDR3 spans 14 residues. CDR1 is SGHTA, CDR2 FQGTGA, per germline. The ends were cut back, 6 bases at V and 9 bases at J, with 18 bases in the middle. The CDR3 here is CASSSSGPLGEQFF. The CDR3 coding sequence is TGTGCCAGCAGTTCCTCCGGGCCTTTGGGTGAGCAGTTCTTC.